The source of this TCR beta chain is a study of CD8+CD57+ T cells in acquired aplastic anemia. Looking at the study overall: An average of roughly 3 ug of DNA was obtained from sorted CD4+ and CD8+ cells.

Broader study findings: Patients showed no significant difference from controls in CD8+ Simpson's diversity.

V shed 8 bases and J shed 2 bases, with 11 bases lying between them. Germline CDR1 and CDR2: PRHDT and FYEKMQ (reference sequence). The CDR3 loop spans 13 amino acids. Patients who underwent sequencing had shown CD8+CD57+ cell expansion by flow cytometry. The cohort consisted entirely of patients having severe acquired aplastic anemia. The blood sampling took place in patients who had so far received no therapy. A note on this clonotype: No antigen is known for it.

Genomic DNA served as template for TCR beta VDJ and CDR3 profiling. TCRdb called the reads again in MiXCR, with one record for every CDR3 protein. The data show 200,000 to 300,000 distinct CDR3 sequences, roughly 82% seen once. Sequenced input: sorted CD4+, CD8+, or CD8+CD57+ T cells (not recorded which) from PBMCs. The origin of this receptor is a human donor with aplastic anemia. This chain links TRBV13 with TRBJ2-3, with D possibly called TRBD1 or TRBD2 (5 bases each). The chain's CDR3 is CASGDGYTDTQYF. As DNA, the CDR3 is TGTGCCAGCGGGGACGGCTACACAGATACGCAGTATTTT.